The source of this T cell receptor (beta chain) is a study of blood T cell repertoires in COVID-19. Enrolment of Seattle patients took place during active infection, and they were followed longitudinally. CDR3 length: 15 residues. The V end lost 5 bases, the J end lost 4 bases, and 17 bases lay between the germline ends. Germline CDR1 reads SNHLY; CDR2 reads FYNNEI. This clone was counted between two and nine times. The assay was immunoSEQ multiplex PCR, and TCRdb's table has in-frame clones only and misses some. The table shows tens of thousands of clones, with 65% to 90% occurring only once. This receptor was taken from a man under 40 with COVID-19, enrolled during active disease. The chain carries TRBV2 and TRBJ1-1; tentatively, D is TRBD1 (6 bases). Specimen: peripheral blood. CDR3 amino acids: CASSLEGVWSTEAFF. The CDR3 bases are TGTGCCAGCAGTCTTGAGGGGGTGTGGAGCACTGAAGCTTTCTTT.